This T cell receptor beta chain emerged from a study of cytomegalovirus exposure and HLA in healthy donors. Broader study findings: Some TCR beta chains (more than 150 of them) were listed as cytomegalovirus-associated.

A word on this clone: What it binds is unknown.

Researchers ran the PCR with 60 Vbeta and 13 Jbeta primers. TCRdb's copy holds only in-frame clones and misses some; the assay was immunoSEQ multiplex PCR. The sample has roughly 49,000 clones, about four fifths seen once. In germline, CDR1 is MNHEY, CDR2 SVGAGI. The ends were cut back, 4 bases at V and 6 bases at J, with 11 bases in the middle. There are 13 residues in the CDR3. The sequenced sample consisted of PBMCs. V and J are TRBV6-5 and TRBJ2-3; no firm D call. The receptor comes from a boy aged 10-17 years in good health and CMV-seropositive. CDR3: CASSWSGLDTQYF. CDR3 DNA: TGTGCCAGCAGTTGGTCGGGTTTGGATACGCAGTATTTT.